What follows is one TCR beta chain and its context. Its antigen is not identified. This CDR3 is also generated by other DNA sequences in the sample. This entry belongs to a study of shared clonotypes between healthy human individuals. Overall study findings and caveats: A few donors held around 5% of naive CD4 clonotypes in common. Sequencing depth was expected to affect clonotype sharing among donors.

Assay execution took place at the deep level. Methods used by the authors: ImmunoSEQ gave junction-only sequences without quality scores, so filtering differed. Clones were sequenced by immunoSEQ multiplex PCR, and TCRdb holds only the in-frame ones, with some missing. V, J and clone size are those of that table, while D and trimming were read from the DNA. The sample has hundreds of thousands of clones, 96% seen once. Germline loops: CDR1 MDHEN, CDR2 SYDVKM. CDR3 size: 14 residues. After removal of 6 bases from V and 5 bases from J, the junction contained 3 bases not matched to a gene. The TCR sequence derives from a woman in her twenties or thirties in good health. J is TRBJ1-4 and V is TRBV28; 10 nucleotides match TRBD1. The sample comprised naive CD4+ T cells sorted from blood. Indicated subset: CD45RA+ positively selected. CDR3: CASRTGGANEKLFF. The DNA of the CDR3 is TGTGCCAGCAGGACAGGGGGCGCGAATGAAAAACTGTTTTTT.